The 25 T cell receptor beta chains given below trace back to one sample, sequenced in a study of spatial heterogeneity in lung cancer. TCRdb processed the 5' RACE reads anew with MiXCR; each CDR3 protein has one entry. The table shows some 80,000 distinct CDR3 sequences, with about 7.8% occurring only once. The time point is: sample taken at primary tumor resection. Source: PBMCs, taken at surgery. The receptor set was obtained from a male donor with early-stage non-small cell lung cancer.

The table lists this clonotype with many counts. This chain uses TRBV28 with TRBJ1-6; 8 bases agree with TRBD1. V gave up 2 bases and J gave up 8 bases; unmatched junction bases: 2. The V gene's germline CDR1 is MDHEN and CDR2 SYDVKM. This CDR3 contains 14 residues. CDR3 sequence reads: CASSLRTGYSPLHF. The CDR3 DNA sequence: TGTGCCAGCAGTTTACGGACAGGGTATTCACCCCTCCACTTT.

The sample holds many counts of this clonotype. V usage is TRBV6-9 and J usage is TRBJ2-3, with D perhaps matching TRBD1 (6 bases). The V end lost 6 bases, the J end lost 9 bases, and 13 bases lay between the germline ends. Germline V gives CDR1 MNHGY, CDR2 SVAAGI. This CDR3 has 12 residues. CDR3 sequence (DNA): TGTGCCAGCAGCCGGAAAGGGGGAACGCAGTATTTT. Translated, it gives CASSRKGGTQYF.

This clonotype was seen many times. The chain combines TRBV7-2 with TRBJ1-2; D gene ambiguous. V lost 0 bases to trimming and J lost 8 bases, with 7 bases between them. The CDR3 loop spans 12 amino acids. From germline, CDR1 is SGHTA and CDR2 FQGNSA. This CDR3 is CASSLALEGYTF. CDR3 DNA sequence: TGTGCCAGCAGCTTAGCGCTGGAGGGCTACACCTTC.

This clonotype was observed many times. J is TRBJ2-7 and V is TRBV10-3, with 11 bases that match TRBD1. Germline-derived CDR1 and CDR2 are ENHRY and SYGVKD. This CDR3 has 17 residues. V was pared by 5 bases and J by 0 bases, with 9 bases of the junction left unmatched. The DNA for the CDR3 is TGTGCCATCAGTTGGGGACAGGGGGTAGATTACTCCTACGAGCAGTACTTC. Translated: CAISWGQGVDYSYEQYF.

This clonotype was detected many times. This chain joins TRBV5-1 and TRBJ2-1; TRBD1 matches 8 bases. Trimming cost V 1 base and J 6 bases; bases outside gene matches: 12. This CDR3 has 17 amino acids. Germline CDR1 reads SGHRS; CDR2 reads YFSETQ. This CDR3 is CASSLMPGQATINEQFF. CDR3 in DNA: TGCGCCAGCAGCTTGATGCCGGGACAGGCAACCATCAATGAGCAGTTCTTC.

This clonotype was seen repeatedly, ten times or more. The chain is built from TRBV20-1 and TRBJ1-1, with D perhaps TRBD1 (6 bases). Germline CDR1 reads DFQATT; CDR2 reads SNEGSKA (reference sequence). V shed 5 bases and J shed 3 bases, with 10 bases lying between them. This CDR3 spans 12 amino acids. DNA of the CDR3: TGCAGTGCTTTCCGACAGGACACTGAAGCTTTCTTT. Protein sequence: CSAFRQDTEAFF.

The CDR3 nucleotides are TGTGCCAGCATCGAGCAAGGGGGTACGCAGTATTTT. This sequence encodes CASIEQGGTQYF. This sequence joins TRBV7-9 and TRBJ2-3, with a possible D match to TRBD1 (6 bases). V lost 7 bases to trimming and J lost 8 bases, with 13 bases between them. The CDR3 spans 12 residues. Germline V lookup: CDR1 SEHNR, CDR2 FQNEAQ (reference sequence). The full variable domain, its missing parts supplied by reference TRBV7-9 and TRBJ2-3, is DTGVSQNPRHKITKRGQNVTFRCDPISEHNRLYWYRQTLGQGPEFLTYFQNEAQLEKSRLLSDRFSAERPKGSFSTLEIQRTEQGDSAMYLCASIEQGGTQYFGPGTRLTVL.

The V call is TRBV7-9, the J call TRBJ1-1; D gene ambiguous. The CDR3 has 15 residues. Germline CDR1 and CDR2: SEHNR and FQNEAQ (reference sequence). V was cut by 1 base and J by 2 bases, with 11 bases left in between. CDR3: CASSLEGFRNTEAFF. CDR3 nucleotides: TGTGCCAGCAGCTTAGAGGGTTTCCGAAACACTGAAGCTTTCTTT. Full variable domain (outside the CDR3, taken from reference TRBV7-9 and TRBJ1-1): DTGVSQNPRHKITKRGQNVTFRCDPISEHNRLYWYRQTLGQGPEFLTYFQNEAQLEKSRLLSDRFSAERPKGSFSTLEIQRTEQGDSAMYLCASSLEGFRNTEAFFGQGTRLTVV.

The rearrangement uses TRBV2 and TRBJ2-3; 9 bases are a match to TRBD1. There are 16 residues in the CDR3. CDR1 SNHLY and CDR2 FYNNEI come from the germline V gene. V gave up 8 bases and J gave up 4 bases; unmatched junction bases: 13. In nucleotides, the CDR3 is TGTGCCAGCTCTTCATTCGGACAGGGGCGTGCAGATACGCAGTATTTT. Translated: CASSSFGQGRADTQYF.

The table lists this clonotype with many counts. The CDR3 DNA reads TGCAGCGTTGAGGTGGGGGGCGACACTGAAGCTTTCTTT. This codes for CSVEVGGDTEAFF. This chain joins TRBV29-1 and TRBJ1-1; maybe TRBD1 (6 bases). Germline V gives CDR1 SQVTM, CDR2 ANQGSEA. Trimming cost V 3 bases and J 3 bases, with 11 bases left between them. The length of the CDR3 is 13 residues.

The rearrangement links TRBV7-9 to TRBJ2-7; tentatively, D is TRBD1 or TRBD2 (5 bases each). V was pared by 3 bases and J by 2 bases, with 11 bases between. Looked up from germline, CDR1 is SEHNR and CDR2 is FQNEAQ (reference sequence). This CDR3 is 14 amino acids long. The CDR3 bases are TGTGCCAGCAGCTTCGACGGGACCGCCTACGAGCAGTACTTC. Encoded protein: CASSFDGTAYEQYF.

The chain links TRBV7-8 to TRBJ2-5, with unresolved D. CDR3 length: 16 residues. CDR1 SGHVS and CDR2 FQNEAQ come from the germline V gene. Trimming pared 2 bases from V and 0 bases from J, leaving 13 bases between. CDR3 protein: CASSLSPNPYQETQYF. In DNA, the CDR3 is TGTGCCAGCAGCTTATCTCCGAACCCGTACCAAGAGACCCAGTACTTC.

This clonotype was seen many times. The V call is TRBV7-2, the J call TRBJ1-1, with 7 bases that match TRBD1. The V segment lost 2 bases and the J segment 0 bases; nucleotides outside the gene matches: 0. The germline gives CDR1 SGHTA, CDR2 FQGNSA. The CDR3 extends over 14 amino acids. CDR3 bases: TGTGCCAGCAGCTTAACAGGGGTGAACACTGAAGCTTTCTTT. Protein sequence: CASSLTGVNTEAFF.

The chain carries TRBV7-2 and TRBJ1-1, with 7 bases matching TRBD1. The germline gives CDR1 SGHTA, CDR2 FQGNSA. With 5 bases clipped from V and 0 bases from J, the junction kept 9 bases outside the gene matches. The CDR3 sequence is 16 residues long. The DNA of the CDR3 is TGTGCCAGCAGCCTATGGACAGGAGGCATGAACACTGAAGCTTTCTTT. Translated: CASSLWTGGMNTEAFF.

This clonotype has more than one count but fewer than ten. The chain carries TRBV5-4 and TRBJ2-7; 8 positions agree with TRBD1. V lost 2 bases, J lost 1 base, and 8 bases stayed unmatched. This CDR3 has 16 amino acids. Germline V gene lookup returns CDR1 SGHNT and CDR2 YYREEE (reference sequence). The CDR3 DNA reads as TGTGCCAGCAGCTTCAAAGGCGGGACAGGATCCTACGAGCAGTACTTC. Its protein product is CASSFKGGTGSYEQYF.

The chain joins TRBV5-6 to TRBJ2-3, with a tentative D call TRBD2 (5 bases). V lost 4 bases to trimming and J lost 0 bases, with 12 bases between them. This CDR3 has 15 amino acids. The germline V gene encodes CDR1 SGHDT and CDR2 YYEEEE. The CDR3 region is CASSEEVLSTDTQYF. CDR3 in DNA: TGTGCCAGCAGCGAGGAGGTTCTTAGCACAGATACGCAGTATTTT.

This clonotype was counted only a few times. V and J are TRBV5-1 and TRBJ2-1, with a weak D call TRBD2 (5 bases). From germline, CDR1 is SGHRS and CDR2 YFSETQ. The CDR3 consists of 14 residues. Trimming removed 0 bases at V and 8 bases at J, with 12 bases between. CDR3: CASSLEGAEDEQFF. CDR3 in DNA: TGCGCCAGCAGCTTGGAGGGAGCGGAGGATGAGCAGTTCTTC.

In its sample, this clonotype was seen many times. This sequence joins TRBV6-2 or TRBV6-3 and TRBJ2-1; no clear D. Trimming stripped 6 bases from V and 4 bases from J, with 13 bases between. This CDR3 has 14 residues. Germline V gene lookup returns CDR1 MNHEY and CDR2 SVGEGT. CDR3 amino acids: CASRDGTGYNEQFF. CDR3 bases: TGTGCCAGCAGAGATGGCACCGGATACAATGAGCAGTTCTTC.

This clonotype was detected only a few times. The rearrangement links TRBV4-1 to TRBJ2-4; 9 bases are a match to TRBD1. Germline values: CDR1 MGHRA, CDR2 YSYEKL. The CDR3 consists of 15 residues. The V and J ends lost 4 bases and 9 bases, in that order; junction bases with no gene match: 10. CDR3: CASSLPRTGESIQYF. The CDR3 nucleotides read TGCGCCAGCAGCCTACCGAGGACAGGGGAGAGCATTCAGTACTTC.

Concerning this clonotype itself: Just one base apart from a much larger clone, this may be a read error. The chain couples TRBV18 to TRBJ1-2, with D tentatively TRBD1 (5 bases). CDR1 and CDR2 from the germline V gene are KGHSH and LQKENI. CDR3 length: 14 residues. CDR3 DNA: TGTGCCAGCTCACCATCGAGGGGCGATCATGGCTACATCTTC. It is translated as CASSPSRGDHGYIF.

In its sample, this clonotype was seen many times. The chain couples TRBV20-1 to TRBJ1-1; weak D call: TRBD1 (5 bases). In germline, CDR1 is DFQATT, CDR2 SNEGSKA (reference sequence). Trimming took 4 bases from V and 5 from J, leaving 14 bases between them. This CDR3 is built from 13 residues. CDR3: CSAKGWLGTEAFF. In nucleotides, the CDR3 is TGCAGTGCTAAGGGGTGGTTGGGGACTGAAGCTTTCTTT.

This clonotype has ten or more counts. The chain combines TRBV10-1 with TRBJ1-1; D remains unclear. This CDR3 contains 14 residues. The germline V gene has CDR1 WNHNN and CDR2 SYGVQD (reference sequence). Trimming left V 3 bases short and J 6 bases short, with 14 bases between. The CDR3 loop reads CASSEQGLGPEAFF. CDR3 in DNA: TGCGCCAGCAGTGAACAAGGGCTCGGGCCTGAAGCTTTCTTT.

The CDR3 nucleotides read TGTGCCAGCAGCTTGGCCCCGGCTTTGAACACTGAAGCTTTCTTT. It encodes CASSLAPALNTEAFF. V is TRBV5-4 and J is TRBJ1-1; D is unclear. CDR3 length equals 15 residues. Deletions cut 0 bases from V and 0 bases from J, with 9 bases between. Per germline, CDR1 SGHNT and CDR2 YYREEE (reference sequence).

This clonotype occurred many times. This sequence joins TRBV7-9 and TRBJ1-3; D is undetermined. The CDR3 extends over 15 amino acids. Per germline, CDR1 SEHNR and CDR2 FQNEAQ (reference sequence). Deletions cut 5 bases from V and 3 bases from J, with 14 bases between. As DNA, the CDR3 is TGTGCCAGCAGCCCACCCCCTAGGATTGGAAACACCATATATTTT. Encoded protein: CASSPPPRIGNTIYF.

The chain has TRBV9 and TRBJ2-3; 9 bases are a match to TRBD2. V lost 0 bases, J lost 1 base, and 6 bases stayed unmatched. CDR3 length equals 17 residues. Germline-derived CDR1 and CDR2 are SGDLS and YYNGEE. The CDR3, as DNA: TGTGCCAGCAGCGTAGCTACGGTAGCGGGAGGCACAGATACGCAGTATTTT. Translating it yields CASSVATVAGGTDTQYF. The full variable domain, with the rest looked up from reference TRBV9 and TRBJ2-3, is DSGVTQTPKHLITATGQRVTLRCSPRSGDLSVYWYQQSLDQGLQFLIQYYNGEERAKGNILERFSAQQFPDLHSELNLSSLELGDSALYFCASSVATVAGGTDTQYFGPGTRLTVL.